Following are 20 T cell receptor beta chains from one sample sequenced in a study of shared clonotypes between healthy human individuals. The repertoire was sequenced with immunoSEQ multiplex PCR; TCRdb's copy has only in-frame clones and lacks some. Of almost 700,000 clones in the sample, about 92% are singletons; the top ten hold approximately 25%. Selected positively for CCR7 and CD45RO-negative, naive CD8 cells excluded terminally differentiated effector memory CD45RA+ cells. Sequences were obtained from naive CD8+ T cells sorted from blood. The receptor source for this set is a man in his thirties or forties in good health.

The chain has TRBV27 and TRBJ2-1; no clear D. V was trimmed by 5 bases and J by 4 bases, leaving 12 bases between them. Germline V gene data show CDR1 as MNHEY and CDR2 as SMNVEV (reference sequence). The CDR3 totals 14 residues. The CDR3 region has the DNA TGTGCCAGCAGTGCCCCTGCGAGTTACAATGAGCAGTTCTTC. This codes for CASSAPASYNEQFF.

DNA of the CDR3: TGTGCCAGCAGTTACGGACTAGCGGGGATGGACACAGATACGCAGTATTTT. This encodes CASSYGLAGMDTDTQYF. This chain joins TRBV28 and TRBJ2-3, with TRBD2 identical over 12 bases. The CDR3 spans 17 residues. In germline, CDR1 is MDHEN, CDR2 SYDVKM. With V trimmed by 4 bases and J by 2 bases, 7 bases remained unmatched.

The V and J genes are TRBV7-2 and TRBJ2-2, with D possibly being TRBD1 (5 bases). Germline assignment: CDR1 SGHTA and CDR2 FQGNSA. Trimming took 5 bases from V and 3 from J, leaving 13 bases between them. This CDR3 is 15 amino acids long. This chain's CDR3 is CASSGPTGDTGELFF. CDR3 bases: TGTGCCAGCAGCGGCCCTACAGGAGACACCGGGGAGCTGTTTTTT.

The chain has TRBV7-6 and TRBJ2-2; TRBD2 agrees at 10 bases. The J segment lost 3 bases and the V segment lost 5 bases, leaving 6 bases of the junction unmatched. This CDR3 has 16 residues. CDR1 is SGHVS, CDR2 FNYEAQ, per germline. The CDR3 region has the DNA TGTGCCAGCAGCAACAGACTAGCGGGTTACACCGGGGAGCTGTTTTTT. This translates into CASSNRLAGYTGELFF.

In this sample, this clone turned up a few times. The chain carries TRBV19 and TRBJ2-1; 7 bases line up with TRBD1. V lost 6 bases and J lost 5; bases outside the gene matches: 13. The germline gives CDR1 LNHDA, CDR2 SQIVND (reference sequence). The CDR3 consists of 16 residues. CDR3 amino acids: CASRVEGDSSNNEQFF. The CDR3 region has the DNA TGTGCCAGTAGGGTAGAGGGGGACAGCAGTAACAATGAGCAGTTCTTC. Looking up the rest from reference TRBV19 and TRBJ2-1 gives the full variable domain: DGGITQSPKYLFRKEGQNVTLSCEQNLNHDAMYWYRQDPGQGLRLIYYSQIVNDFQKGDIAEGYSVSREKKESFPLTVTSAQKNPTAFYLCASRVEGDSSNNEQFFGPGTRLTVL.

The chain combines TRBV7-9 with TRBJ2-5; a possible D gene is TRBD1 (6 bases). The DNA end favors TRBJ2-7, so the J call may be wrong. From germline, CDR1 is SEHNR and CDR2 FQNEAQ (reference sequence). This CDR3 comprises 18 residues. In DNA, the CDR3 is TGTGCCAGCAGCCCCTCTACACGTATCGGGACAACCTCCTACGAGCAGTACTTC. Amino acids: CASSPSTRIGTTSYEQYF.

The rearrangement links TRBV19 to TRBJ2-1, with 10 bases identical to TRBD2. V lost 3 bases, J lost 2 bases, and 1 base stayed unmatched. This CDR3 contains 15 residues. The germline CDR1 and CDR2 sequences are LNHDA and SQIVND (reference sequence). The DNA of the CDR3 is TGTGCCAGTAGTATCGGGACTAGCGCCTACAATGAGCAGTTCTTC. Its translation is CASSIGTSAYNEQFF.

This rearrangement joins TRBV29-1 to TRBJ1-1; weak D call: TRBD1 (5 bases). There are 15 residues in the CDR3. Germline lookup yields CDR1 SQVTM and CDR2 ANQGSEA. The germline V and J ends were trimmed by 7 bases and 4 bases, with 22 bases remaining between them. CDR3 DNA sequence: TGCAGCGCCCGAGGCCTGGGTCAGGGTGGCACTGAAGCTTTCTTT. This gives the protein CSARGLGQGGTEAFF.

This clone came up once. The rearrangement uses TRBV21-1 and TRBJ1-4; the table assigns TRBD1, which was not confirmed against the DNA. TRBV21-1 is listed as a pseudogene. The CDR3 is made up of 17 amino acids. The CDR3: CASRGDRDVPTNEKLFF. For the CDR3, the DNA is TGTGCCAGCAGGGGAGACAGGGATGTTCCAACTAATGAAAAACTGTTTTTT.

This chain connects TRBV15 to TRBJ2-7; TRBD2 might be the D (5 bases). V lost 8 bases to trimming and J lost 3 bases, with 11 bases between them. The germline CDR1 and CDR2 sequences are LNHNV and YYDKDF (reference sequence). This CDR3 comprises 12 residues. DNA for the CDR3: TGTGCCACCTCCCCTCGGGGCTACGAGCAGTACTTC. This codes for CATSPRGYEQYF.

This clone occurred a few times. This CDR3 is also generated by other DNA sequences in the sample. This chain links TRBV27 with TRBJ2-7; D remains ambiguous. V lost 5 bases and J lost 0, with 8 bases in between. CDR3 length: 13 amino acids. Germline V CDR1 and CDR2: MNHEY, SMNVEV (reference sequence). The CDR3 nucleotides read TGTGCCAGCAGTCCCCAGAGCTCCTACGAGCAGTACTTC. It encodes CASSPQSSYEQYF.

The gene calls are TRBV14 and TRBJ2-1; D possibly uses TRBD1 or TRBD2 (5 bases each). The germline gives CDR1 SGHDN, CDR2 FVKESK. V lost 4 bases to trimming and J lost 8 bases, with 18 bases between them. The CDR3 spans 15 residues. This chain's CDR3 is CASSLRLPRGHEQFF. The CDR3 DNA is TGTGCCAGCAGCCTCCGACTCCCTCGGGGCCATGAGCAGTTCTTC.

V is TRBV4-1 and J is TRBJ2-1; possibly TRBD1 or TRBD2 for D (5 bases each). The CDR3 extends over 17 amino acids. The germline V and J ends were trimmed by 1 base and 0 bases, with 13 bases remaining between them. Germline V CDR1 and CDR2: MGHRA, YSYEKL. CDR3 amino acids: CASSQALLGTSYNEQFF. CDR3 coding DNA: TGCGCCAGCAGCCAAGCCCTACTAGGGACCTCCTACAATGAGCAGTTCTTC.

CDR3 sequence (DNA): TGTGCCAGCAGCGCCAAGGATGCCACAGATACGCAGTATTTT. Translating it yields CASSAKDATDTQYF. This chain joins TRBV7-6 and TRBJ2-3; D uncertain. The CDR3 sequence is 14 residues long. V was shortened by 5 bases and J by 2 bases, with 11 bases between the two germline ends. Germline V CDR1 and CDR2: SGHVS, FNYEAQ.

Comment on this clone: Other nucleotide sequences from this sample produce the same CDR3. The V call is TRBV10-2, the J call TRBJ2-5; 12 positions agree with TRBD2. The CDR3 is 14 amino acids. J lost 5 bases, V lost 4 bases, and 2 bases had no gene match. Germline V CDR1 and CDR2: WSHSY, SAAADI. For the CDR3, the DNA is TGCGCCAGCAGTGGACTAGCGGGAGTGGAGACCCAGTACTTC. It is translated as CASSGLAGVETQYF.

The rearrangement links TRBV6-1 to TRBJ2-3; 9 bases are shared with TRBD1. CDR1 is MNHNS and CDR2 is SASEGT in the germline V gene. V shed 6 bases and J 3 bases; nucleotides not matched to a gene: 7. The CDR3 runs to 15 residues. The CDR3 DNA is TGTGCCAGCAGCAGCTACAGGGGGCCAACAGATACGCAGTATTTT. Its translation: CASSSYRGPTDTQYF.

J is TRBJ2-1 and V is TRBV9; TRBD2 matches 8 bases. This CDR3 comprises 16 residues. The germline V gene encodes CDR1 SGDLS and CDR2 YYNGEE. V was clipped by 4 bases and J by 0 bases; unmatched bases: 6. CDR3 nucleotide sequence: TGTGCCAGCAGCACGCACACTAGCGGCTCCTACAATGAGCAGTTCTTC. This gives the protein CASSTHTSGSYNEQFF.

This rearrangement joins TRBV21-1 to TRBJ1-5; TRBD1, the table's D call, was not compared with the DNA. TRBV21-1 is marked as a pseudogene. The CDR3 has 16 amino acids. This CDR3 is CASSKRGQGVHQPQHF. CDR3 bases: TGTGCCAGCAGCAAAAGGGGACAGGGGGTTCATCAGCCCCAGCATTTT.

V and J are TRBV30 and TRBJ2-7; no firm D call. V dropped 1 base and J dropped 0 bases, with 7 bases sitting between them. The CDR3 is made up of 13 amino acids. Germline CDR1 reads GTSNPN; CDR2 reads SVGIG (reference sequence). The CDR3 spells CAWSGQISYEQYF. DNA of the CDR3: TGTGCCTGGAGTGGCCAGATCTCCTACGAGCAGTACTTC.

This chain links TRBV1 with TRBJ2-7. TRBV1 is classified as a pseudogene. This CDR3 has 15 residues. CDR3 region: CTSSLPWLHPTGQYF. The CDR3 nucleotides are TGCACCAGCAGCCTCCCTTGGTTACACCCCACCGGGCAGTACTTC.